This note documents a single T cell receptor beta chain sequence. Separate from the approximately 700-subject first cohort was the approximately 120-subject validation cohort, to which the donors belonged. These data originate in a study of cytomegalovirus exposure and HLA in healthy donors. TCRdb keeps only in-frame clones here, not all; method: immunoSEQ multiplex PCR. Of approximately 180,000 clones in the sample, around nine tenths were seen once. The specimen sequenced was PBMCs. The sequence was obtained from a woman aged 25 to 45 in good health and CMV-seronegative.

CDR3 region: CASSPNIAANYGYTF. The CDR3, as DNA: TGTGCCAGCAGCCCCAACATAGCAGCTAACTATGGCTACACCTTC. V is TRBV5-6 and J is TRBJ1-2; D is unresolved. CDR3 length: 15 residues. Germline CDR1 is SGHDT and CDR2 is YYEEEE. The V and J ends lost 4 bases and 0 bases respectively, with 13 bases between them.